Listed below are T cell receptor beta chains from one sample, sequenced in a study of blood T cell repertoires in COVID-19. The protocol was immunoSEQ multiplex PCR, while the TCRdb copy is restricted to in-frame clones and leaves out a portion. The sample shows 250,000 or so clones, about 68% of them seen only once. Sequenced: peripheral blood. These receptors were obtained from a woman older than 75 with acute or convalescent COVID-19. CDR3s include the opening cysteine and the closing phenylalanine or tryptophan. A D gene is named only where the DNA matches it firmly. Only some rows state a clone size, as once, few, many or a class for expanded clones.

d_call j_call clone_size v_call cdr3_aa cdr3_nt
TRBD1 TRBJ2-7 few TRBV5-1 CASSLGQGGYEQYF TGCGCCAGCAGCCTTGGACAGGGCGGCTACGAGCAGTACTTC
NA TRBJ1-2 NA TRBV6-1 CASSEPGRDGGYTF TGTGCCAGCAGTGAACCAGGCAGGGATGGCGGCTACACCTTC
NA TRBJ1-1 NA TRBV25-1 CASSEAGSTEAFF TGTGCCAGCAGTGAGGCAGGGTCCACTGAAGCTTTCTTT
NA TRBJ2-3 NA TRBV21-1 CASSNGLGTSGRGWADTQYF TGTGCCAGCAGCAATGGTTTGGGGACTAGCGGGAGAGGCTGGGCAGATACGCAGTATTTT
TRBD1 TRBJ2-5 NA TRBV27 CASSQLGTEETQYF TGTGCCAGCAGCCAACTAGGGACAGAAGAGACCCAGTACTTC
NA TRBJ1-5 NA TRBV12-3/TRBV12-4 CASSLAPGAQHF TGTGCCAGCAGTTTAGCGCCGGGGGCCCAGCATTTT
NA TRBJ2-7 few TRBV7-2 CASSFQTTYEQYF TGTGCCAGCAGCTTCCAGACAACCTACGAGCAGTACTTC
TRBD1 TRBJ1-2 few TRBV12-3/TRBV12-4 CASSLGQGVGYTF TGTGCCAGCAGTTTAGGGCAGGGGGTCGGCTACACCTTC
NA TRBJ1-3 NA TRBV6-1 CASSEQGFSGNTIYF TGTGCCAGCAGTGAACAGGGTTTCTCTGGAAACACCATATATTTT
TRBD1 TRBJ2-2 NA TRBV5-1 CASSPGQGVTGELFF TGCGCCAGCAGTCCGGGACAGGGGGTTACCGGGGAGCTGTTTTTT
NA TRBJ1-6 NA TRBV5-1 CASSLDGSNSPLHF TGCGCCAGCAGCCTAGACGGGAGTAATTCACCCCTCCACTTT
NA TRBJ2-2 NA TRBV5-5 CASNGGQSTGELFF TGTGCCAGCAATGGAGGCCAGAGCACCGGGGAGCTGTTTTTT
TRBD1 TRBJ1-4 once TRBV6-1 CASSEPGTGKEKLFF TGTGCCAGCAGTGAACCCGGGACAGGCAAAGAAAAACTGTTTTTT
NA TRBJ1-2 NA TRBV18 CASSLRPYGYTF TGTGCCAGCTCACTTCGTCCTTATGGCTACACCTTC
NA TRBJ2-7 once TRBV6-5 CASSYSPNYEQYF TGTGCCAGCAGTTACTCCCCTAACTACGAGCAGTACTTC
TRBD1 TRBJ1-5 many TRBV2 CASSRQGGQPQHF TGTGCCAGCAGTCGGCAGGGGGGTCAGCCCCAGCATTTT
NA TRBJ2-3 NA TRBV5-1 CASRPGPPGTDTQYF TGCGCCAGCAGGCCAGGTCCTCCGGGCACAGATACGCAGTATTTT
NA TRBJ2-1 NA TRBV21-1 CPTSGRFPRRFF TGTCCGACTAGCGGGAGGTTCCCTCGGCGGTTCTTC
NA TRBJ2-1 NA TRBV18 CASHGLDNEQFF TGTGCCAGCCACGGACTTGACAATGAGCAGTTCTTC
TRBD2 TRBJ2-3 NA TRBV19 CASSSPRLAAHTDTQYF TGTGCCAGTAGTTCCCCCCGACTAGCGGCCCACACAGATACGCAGTATTTT
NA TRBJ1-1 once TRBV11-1 CASSLARGTEAFF TGTGCCAGCAGCTTAGCGCGCGGGACTGAAGCTTTCTTT
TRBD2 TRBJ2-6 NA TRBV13 CASSLDSGAGANVLTF TGTGCCAGCAGCTTAGATAGCGGGGCTGGGGCCAACGTCCTGACTTTC
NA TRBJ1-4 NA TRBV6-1 CASSESLARQVEKLFF TGTGCCAGCAGTGAATCCTTAGCTCGACAGGTGGAAAAACTGTTTTTT
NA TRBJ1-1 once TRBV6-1 CASSEARQGRSEAFF TGTGCCAGCAGTGAAGCGCGACAAGGAAGGTCTGAAGCTTTCTTT
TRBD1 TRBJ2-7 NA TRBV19 CASSPRDRGREQYF TGTGCCAGTAGTCCCCGGGACAGGGGGCGCGAGCAGTACTTC
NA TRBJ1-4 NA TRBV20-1 CSASGGGGEKLFF TGCAGTGCTAGTGGCGGGGGCGGTGAAAAACTGTTTTTT
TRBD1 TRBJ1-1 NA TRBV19 CASSTEGQGSTEAFF TGTGCCAGTAGTACCGAAGGACAGGGGAGTACTGAAGCTTTCTTT
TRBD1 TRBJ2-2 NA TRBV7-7 CASSTNPTGSPGELFF TGTGCCAGCAGTACAAATCCGACAGGGAGCCCCGGGGAGCTGTTTTTT
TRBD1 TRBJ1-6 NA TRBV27 CASSLRGRSNNSPLHF TGTGCCAGCAGTTTGAGGGGGCGCAGTAATAATTCACCCCTCCACTTT
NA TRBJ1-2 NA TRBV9 CASSVRGFNGYTF TGTGCCAGCAGCGTACGGGGGTTTAATGGCTACACCTTC
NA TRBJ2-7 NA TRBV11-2 CASSLDGGTYEQYF TGTGCCAGCAGCTTAGATGGGGGGACCTACGAGCAGTACTTC
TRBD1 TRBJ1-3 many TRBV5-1 CASLGQQTSGNTIYF TGCGCCAGCCTGGGACAGCAAACCTCTGGAAACACCATATATTTT
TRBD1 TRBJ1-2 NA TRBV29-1 CSVPDRVGGYTF TGCAGCGTCCCGGACAGGGTCGGTGGCTACACCTTC
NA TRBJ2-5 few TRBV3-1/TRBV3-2 CASSRSGAETQYF TGTGCCAGCAGCCGCTCAGGGGCGGAGACCCAGTACTTC
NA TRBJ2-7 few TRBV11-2 CASSLNRIYEQYF TGTGCCAGCAGCCTTAACAGGATCTACGAGCAGTACTTC
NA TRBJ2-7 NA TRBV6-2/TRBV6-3 CASSSRGTGRNEQYF TGTGCCAGCAGTTCCCGGGGAACGGGAAGGAACGAGCAGTACTTC
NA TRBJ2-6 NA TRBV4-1 CASSQDSAGPLSGANVLTF TGCGCCAGCAGCCAAGATTCGGCAGGCCCCCTCTCTGGGGCCAACGTCCTGACTTTC
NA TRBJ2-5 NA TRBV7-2 CASSLKGWETQYF TGTGCCAGCAGCTTGAAGGGGTGGGAGACCCAGTACTTC
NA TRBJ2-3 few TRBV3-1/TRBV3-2 CASSQATGYITDTQYF TGTGCCAGCAGCCAAGCTACAGGTTATATCACAGATACGCAGTATTTT
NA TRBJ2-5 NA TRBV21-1 CASSPRGLETQYF TGTGCCAGCAGCCCCCGGGGGTTGGAGACCCAGTACTTC
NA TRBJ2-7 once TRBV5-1 CASSLANEQYF TGCGCCAGCAGCCTAGCGAACGAGCAGTACTTC
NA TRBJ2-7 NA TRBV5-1 CASSLAVQNYEQYF TGCGCCAGCAGCTTGGCCGTACAGAATTACGAGCAGTACTTC
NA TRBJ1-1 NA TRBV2 CASTRVDRNTEAFF TGTGCCAGCACTCGAGTAGATAGGAACACTGAAGCTTTCTTT
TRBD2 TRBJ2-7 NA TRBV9 CASSATSGGFGEQYF TGTGCCAGCAGCGCCACTAGCGGGGGGTTCGGCGAGCAGTACTTC
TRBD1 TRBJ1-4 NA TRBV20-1 CSASTGDEKLFF TGCAGTGCTAGTACAGGGGATGAAAAACTGTTTTTT
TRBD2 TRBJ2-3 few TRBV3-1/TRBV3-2 CASSQGGDYTDTQYF TGTGCCAGCAGCCAAGGGGGGGACTACACAGATACGCAGTATTTT
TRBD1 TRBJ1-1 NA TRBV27 CASSPLGTGAMNTEAFF TGTGCCAGCAGCCCCTTGGGGACAGGGGCGATGAACACTGAAGCTTTCTTT
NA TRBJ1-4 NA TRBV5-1 CASSLGAGEKLFF TGCGCCAGCAGCTTGGGGGCTGGTGAAAAACTGTTTTTT
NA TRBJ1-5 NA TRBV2 CASSARGDQPQHF TGTGCCAGCAGTGCCCGGGGAGATCAGCCCCAGCATTTT
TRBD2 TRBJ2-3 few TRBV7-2 CASSLGAGGTTDTQYF TGTGCCAGCAGCTTGGGAGCGGGGGGTACCACAGATACGCAGTATTTT
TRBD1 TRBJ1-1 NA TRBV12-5 CASGFGQGRNTEAFF TGTGCTAGTGGTTTCGGACAGGGCCGGAACACTGAAGCTTTCTTT
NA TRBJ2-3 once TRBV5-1 CASSRGSDTQYF TGCGCCAGCAGTAGGGGTTCAGATACGCAGTATTTT
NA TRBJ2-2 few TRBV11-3 CASSLGSGELFF TGTGCCAGCAGCTTAGGGAGCGGGGAGCTGTTTTTT
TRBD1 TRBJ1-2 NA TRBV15 CATTQLGQNYGYTF TGTGCCACCACTCAGTTGGGACAGAACTATGGCTACACCTTC
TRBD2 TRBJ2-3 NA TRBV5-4 CASTLSGTSTDTQYF TGTGCCAGCACCCTTAGCGGGACTAGCACAGATACGCAGTATTTT
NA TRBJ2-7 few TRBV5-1 CASSFGQGNHEQYF TGCGCCAGCAGCTTCGGGCAGGGTAACCACGAGCAGTACTTC
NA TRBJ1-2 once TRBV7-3 CASSLRGGGYTF TGTGCCAGCAGCCTCAGGGGTGGCGGCTACACCTTC
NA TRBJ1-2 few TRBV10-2 CASSATVDYGYTF TGCGCCAGCAGTGCCACAGTGGACTATGGCTACACCTTC
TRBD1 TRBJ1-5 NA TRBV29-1 CSVKGTDVGQPQHF TGCAGCGTCAAAGGGACAGATGTGGGTCAGCCCCAGCATTTT
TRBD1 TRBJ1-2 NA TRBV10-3 CATADRSYGYTF TGTGCCACCGCGGACAGGAGCTATGGCTACACCTTC